Following are 8 T cell receptor beta chains from one sample sequenced in a study of blood T cell repertoires in COVID-19. Clones were sequenced by immunoSEQ multiplex PCR, and TCRdb holds only the in-frame ones, with some missing. This table holds some 82,000 clones, approximately 81% found once. The sequenced material came from peripheral blood. The receptors derive from an elderly man with acute or convalescent COVID-19.

This rearrangement joins TRBV5-1 to TRBJ1-5; weak D call: TRBD1 (5 bases). Trimming left V 1 base short and J 4 bases short, with 12 bases between. This CDR3 has 15 residues. CDR1 SGHRS and CDR2 YFSETQ come from the germline V gene. The CDR3 nucleotides read TGCGCCAGCAGCTTGTCGGGGGGGAGGAATCAGCCCCAGCATTTT. This gives the protein CASSLSGGRNQPQHF.

The genes are TRBV18 and TRBJ2-1, with 7 bases fitting TRBD1. The length of the CDR3 is 16 residues. Looked up from germline, CDR1 is KGHSH and CDR2 is LQKENI. V lost 3 bases to trimming and J lost 0 bases; unmatched junction nucleotides: 5. The CDR3 loop reads CASSPGTDSSYNEQFF. For the CDR3, the DNA is TGTGCCAGCTCACCGGGGACAGATAGCTCCTACAATGAGCAGTTCTTC.

There are a few counts of this clone. The chain employs TRBV5-6 and TRBJ2-2, with D possibly being TRBD1 (5 bases). Germline lookup yields CDR1 SGHDT and CDR2 YYEEEE. V was pared by 0 bases and J by 7 bases, with 13 bases between. There are 15 residues in the CDR3. CDR3 nucleotides: TGTGCCAGCAGCTTGGCTACAGGAATCGGCGGGGAGCTGTTTTTT. This sequence encodes CASSLATGIGGELFF.

This clone was recorded once. V and J are TRBV18 and TRBJ2-5, with 8 bases that match TRBD1. From germline, CDR1 is KGHSH and CDR2 LQKENI. The CDR3 is 15 residues long. The J segment lost 3 bases and the V segment lost 1 base, leaving 4 bases of the junction unmatched. The CDR3 DNA follows: TGTGCCAGCTCACCACGGACAGGGCGAGAAGAGACCCAGTACTTC. This encodes CASSPRTGREETQYF.

This clone was observed a handful of times. The chain recombines TRBV28 with TRBJ2-5; maybe TRBD1 (5 bases). The CDR3 contains 14 residues. The germline V gene encodes CDR1 MDHEN and CDR2 SYDVKM. V was clipped by 2 bases and J by 4 bases, with 11 bases between them. CDR3 region: CASSLQGASETQYF. CDR3 sequence (DNA): TGTGCCAGCAGTTTACAGGGTGCATCAGAGACCCAGTACTTC.

Only one count was recorded for this clone. The chain carries TRBV3-1 (or the pseudogene TRBV3-2) and TRBJ1-4; D is ambiguous. The germline gives CDR1 LGHDT, CDR2 YNNKEL (reference sequence). This CDR3 is 13 amino acids long. Trimming pared 4 bases from V and 5 bases from J, leaving 8 bases between. The CDR3 protein is CASSLGNNEKLFF. The CDR3 region has the DNA TGTGCCAGCAGCCTCGGGAACAATGAAAAACTGTTTTTT.

The chain carries TRBV20-1 and TRBJ2-1, with a possible D match to TRBD2 (5 bases). The germline CDR1 and CDR2 sequences are DFQATT and SNEGSKA (reference sequence). This CDR3 region has 17 residues. Trimming shortened V by 6 bases and J by 0 bases, and 21 bases separated the two germline ends. CDR3 sequence: CSASKWRVPSSYNEQFF. DNA of the CDR3: TGCAGTGCAAGTAAGTGGCGGGTCCCGAGCTCCTACAATGAGCAGTTCTTC.

The rearrangement joins TRBV11-2 to TRBJ1-6; 10 nucleotides align to TRBD1. With V trimmed by 5 bases and J by 7 bases, 5 bases remained unmatched. The CDR3 has 15 residues. CDR1 is SGHAT and CDR2 is FQNNGV in the germline V gene. Here the CDR3 DNA reads TGTGCCAGCAGCGCACCGGGACAGGGGAATTCACCCCTCCACTTT. As protein: CASSAPGQGNSPLHF.